The 19 T cell receptor beta chains reported below all come from one sample, sequenced in a study. TCRdb re-called the reads through MiXCR, storing one row per CDR3 protein. The table includes about 1,800 distinct CDR3 sequences, 25% to 30% detected once. The sample taken for sequencing was CD8+ T cells (not recorded whether cultured). These receptors originate from a female donor.

The J gene is TRBJ1-2, the V gene TRBV9; tentatively, D is TRBD1 (5 bases). V was shortened by 3 bases and J by 7 bases, with 25 bases between the two germline ends. The CDR3 extends over 17 amino acids. Per germline, CDR1 SGDLS and CDR2 YYNGEE. The DNA for the CDR3 is TGTGCCAGCAGCGCCGAGACCCTTGCAGGGTACTTTAGTGGCTACACCTTC. Amino acids: CASSAETLAGYFSGYTF.

This clonotype has a handful of counts. This chain uses TRBV9 with TRBJ2-3; D is undetermined. Germline values: CDR1 SGDLS, CDR2 YYNGEE. CDR3 length equals 12 residues. This CDR3 reads CVSSPQTDTQYF. The CDR3 nucleotides read TGTGTAAGCAGCCCCCAGACAGATACGCAGTATTTT.

This clonotype is categorized as medium-sized. The rearrangement links TRBV30 to TRBJ1-2; D gene ambiguous. CDR3 size: 16 residues. V was pared by 0 bases and J by 0 bases, with 14 bases between. Germline V CDR1 and CDR2: GTSNPN, SVGIG (reference sequence). CDR3 sequence: CAWSVHEWQANYGYTF. The CDR3 bases are TGTGCCTGGAGTGTACACGAGTGGCAGGCTAACTATGGCTACACCTTC.

This clonotype is deemed medium-sized (0.01 to 0.1%). V is TRBV7-9 and J is TRBJ2-5; TRBD2 is a possible D gene (6 bases). The V and J ends lost 4 bases and 0 bases respectively, with 18 bases between them. Germline CDR1 SEHNR, CDR2 FQNEAQ (reference sequence). CDR3 length: 17 residues. CDR3 coding DNA: TGTGCCAGCAGCTACGACGGGAGAGGGCCTTACCAAGAGACCCAGTACTTC. Its translation: CASSYDGRGPYQETQYF.

By its share, this clonotype is large. V gene TRBV15 combines with J gene TRBJ2-7; 8 bases are a match to TRBD1. Looked up from germline, CDR1 is LNHNV and CDR2 is YYDKDF (reference sequence). Trimming took 5 bases from V and 1 from J; bases not matched to a gene: 7. There are 15 residues in the CDR3. This chain's CDR3 is CATSADRDRSYEQYF. In DNA, the CDR3 is TGTGCCACCAGCGCAGACAGGGACAGGTCCTACGAGCAGTACTTC.

By share, this clonotype ranks as large (0.1 to 1%). V is TRBV5-1 and J is TRBJ1-2, with a weak D call TRBD1 (5 bases). Between the trimmed V and J ends, which lost 0 bases and 8 bases, there was a span of 14 bases. CDR3 size: 14 residues. The germline V gene has CDR1 SGHRS and CDR2 YFSETQ. CDR3 in amino acids: CASSLEAGLDGYTF. CDR3 sequence (DNA): TGCGCCAGCAGCTTGGAGGCAGGGCTAGACGGCTACACCTTC. Complete variable domain (other parts from reference TRBV5-1 and TRBJ1-2): KAGVTQTPRYLIKTRGQQVTLSCSPISGHRSVSWYQQTPGQGLQFLFEYFSETQRNKGNFPGRFSGRQFSNSRSEMNVSTLELGDSALYLCASSLEAGLDGYTFGSGTRLTVV.

In this sample, this clonotype is large. This chain connects TRBV10-3 to TRBJ1-2; D is possibly TRBD1 (6 bases). The CDR3 is made up of 15 amino acids. Trimming cost V 0 bases and J 3 bases, with 11 bases left between them. Germline CDR1 and CDR2: ENHRY and SYGVKD. CDR3 in DNA: TGTGCCATCAGTGAGTCTTGGACAGACTACTATGGCTACACCTTC. Translated, it gives CAISESWTDYYGYTF.

With regard to this clonotype: An end of the junction differs from the germline gene, which may be a read error. This chain uses TRBV6-2 or TRBV6-3 with TRBJ2-1; TRBD2 aligns across 12 bases. Germline-derived CDR1 and CDR2 are MNHEY and SVGEGT. This CDR3 contains 17 residues. Here the CDR3 DNA reads TGTGTCAGCAGTTACTCAGGGGCGACTAGCGGGAGAAATGAGCAGCTCTTC. It specifies CVSSYSGATSGRNEQLF.

Judged by abundance, this clonotype is medium-sized. This chain joins TRBV12-3 or TRBV12-4 and TRBJ1-1, with TRBD1 identical over 8 bases. There are 12 residues in the CDR3. The ends lost 5 bases at V and 12 bases at J; junction bases unmatched: 8. The CDR3 bases are TGTGCCAGCAGTCCGACAGGGGAGGTACCTTTCTTT. It codes for CASSPTGEVPFF.

This chain connects TRBV20-1 to TRBJ2-7, with D perhaps TRBD2 (6 bases). The germline gives CDR1 DFQATT, CDR2 SNEGSKA (reference sequence). Trimming shortened V by 5 bases and J by 1 base, and 15 bases separated the two germline ends. This CDR3 has 14 residues. CDR3 loop: CSAAAGGISYEQYF. DNA of the CDR3: TGCAGTGCTGCTGCTGGCGGGATATCCTACGAGCAGTACTTC.

By share of the sample, this clonotype is large (0.1 to 1%). This rearrangement joins TRBV10-2 to TRBJ2-2; a weak D match, TRBD2 (5 bases). V shed 4 bases and J shed 4 bases, with 7 bases lying between them. The CDR3 sequence is 13 residues long. Germline loops: CDR1 WSHSY, CDR2 SAAADI. CDR3 in amino acids: CASSVRVTGELFF. Written as DNA, the CDR3 is TGCGCCAGCAGTGTGAGGGTCACCGGGGAGCTGTTTTTT.

This clonotype showed up many times. The V call is TRBV2, the J call TRBJ2-1, with TRBD2 matching over 8 bases. The germline gives CDR1 SNHLY, CDR2 FYNNEI. Unmatched junction bases numbered 7, after V lost 2 bases and J lost 7 bases. The CDR3 is made up of 15 amino acids. The CDR3 nucleotides are TGTGCCAGCAGTGAATTAACGGGAGGGGGAAATGAGCAGTTCTTC. It translates to CASSELTGGGNEQFF.

Concerning this clonotype itself: At one boundary the junction diverges from the germline segment, which might be a read error. V gene TRBV30 combines with J gene TRBJ2-7; D assignment may be TRBD1 or TRBD2 (7 bases each). CDR1 GTSNPN and CDR2 SVGIG come from the germline V gene (reference sequence). This CDR3 has 12 residues. The DNA of the CDR3 is TGTGCCGGGAGCGGGGACAGCTACGAGCAGTATTTC. Protein product: CAGSGDSYEQYF.

At least ten counts were recorded for this clonotype. Given a much more abundant clone one base away, this may be a read error. The chain carries TRBV6-5 and TRBJ2-5; 7 bases are a match to TRBD2. This CDR3 comprises 13 residues. Per germline, CDR1 MNHEY and CDR2 SVGAGI. DNA of the CDR3: TGTGCCAGCAGTTTGGGGGGGAGCGAGACCCAGTGCTTC. Translation gives CASSLGGSETQCF.

This clonotype was counted a few times. Likely a read error: the CDR3 ends without its conserved phenylalanine or tryptophan. The V call is TRBV2, the J call TRBJ2-1; D may be TRBD1 (5 bases). The CDR3 is 12 residues long. V was cut by 3 bases and J by 10 bases, with 10 bases left in between. Germline V lookup: CDR1 SNHLY, CDR2 FYNNEI. In DNA, the CDR3 is TGTGCCAGCAGTGATTTGGGGCGCGAGCAGTTCTTA. As protein: CASSDLGREQFL.

Points on this clonotype: The junction departs from the called germline gene at one end, perhaps through a read error. The chain uses TRBV7-9 and TRBJ2-3; D is perhaps TRBD1 (5 bases). The CDR3 contains 17 residues. The germline CDR1 and CDR2 sequences are SEHNR and FQNEAQ (reference sequence). CDR3 loop: CTSMPIQDTTWTDTQYF. CDR3 bases: TGTACCAGCATGCCTATACAGGACACTACATGGACAGATACGCAGTATTTT.

A note on this clonotype: A junction end diverges from the germline sequence, so it may reflect a read error. The chain carries TRBV6-5 and TRBJ1-1, with D tentatively TRBD1 (6 bases). Looked up from germline, CDR1 is MNHEY and CDR2 is SVGAGI. The CDR3 extends over 14 amino acids. Here the CDR3 reads CTSSYSARGAEAFF. CDR3 bases: TGTACCAGCAGTTACAGCGCCAGGGGCGCTGAAGCTTTCTTT.

On this clonotype itself: A junction boundary mismatches the germline segment, possibly from a read error. This chain uses TRBV5-5 with TRBJ2-7; TRBD1 might be the D (6 bases). The germline CDR1 and CDR2 sequences are SGHKS and YYEKEE (reference sequence). The CDR3 spans 16 residues. CDR3 region: CASSLAVGRGKYEQYF. In DNA form, the CDR3 reads TGTGCAAGCAGCTTGGCCGTGGGTAGGGGGAAATACGAGCAGTACTTC.

Judged by abundance, this clonotype is medium-sized. The chain recombines TRBV5-1 with TRBJ2-7, with D tentatively TRBD1 or TRBD2 (5 bases each). CDR3 length: 15 residues. In germline, CDR1 is SGHRS, CDR2 YFSETQ. The ends were cut back, 0 bases at V and 3 bases at J, with 13 bases in the middle. The CDR3 loop reads CASSLDAGSGYEQYF. The CDR3 nucleotides read TGCGCCAGCAGCTTGGATGCAGGGAGCGGCTACGAGCAGTACTTC.